Described below is a single T cell receptor beta chain sequence and its context. Authors' processing steps: By means of reference gene primer amplification, nucleated cell counts were estimated. Assay: immunoSEQ multiplex PCR; the TCRdb copy retains only in-frame clones and omits some. From that table come the V and J calls and clone size; the DNA was used to work out D and trimming. The sample records roughly 250,000 clones, under 85% being singletons. The data were taken from a study of blood T cell repertoires in COVID-19. Study background: The cDNA or gDNA used as material had been derived from T cells, B-cell-depleted T cells, or PBMCs.

The length of the CDR3 is 11 residues. V lost 3 bases and J lost 8, with 7 bases in between. The sequenced sample was peripheral blood. This sequence originates from a woman in her thirties or forties with active or convalescent COVID-19. J is TRBJ1-1 and V is TRBV12-3 or TRBV12-4; D ambiguous. Here the CDR3 reads CASSLEGEAFF. As DNA, the CDR3 is TGTGCCAGCAGTTTGGAGGGCGAAGCTTTCTTT.